The 23 T cell receptor beta chains reported below all come from one sample, sequenced in a study of vaccination and CD4 T cells after COVID-19 (dated 2022 in TCRdb). The antigens for these receptors are not known. According to the study, the label for this sample's treatment or condition signals: approximately nine-day PBMC culture with coronavirus spike peptide pools or control peptides (ViraFEST assay). The library was made by PCR. Sequencing was carried out with an Illumina iSeq 100. DNA from cultured CD4+ T cells was subjected to TCR sequencing with the Oncomine TCR Beta short-read assay at the Johns Hopkins FTIC core. TCRdb trimmed the raw reads at Q25, called clones with MiXCR and kept productive beta chains. Merged by CDR3 protein, the rows form single entries marked with the most common genes and DNA. Within this sample are about 10,000 distinct CDR3 sequences, with about 60% of them counted one time only. Of the sample, 20% to 30% falls within the top ten clones.

The sample consisted of CD4+ T cells from blood, cultured in vitro. The receptors were sampled from a human donor who had recovered from COVID-19.

The CDR3 nucleotides are TGCAGTGCTAGAGGTCCGGGGACAGGGATCTACGAGCAGTACTTC. Its protein product is CSARGPGTGIYEQYF. The chain joins TRBV20-1 to TRBJ2-7; 9 nucleotides align to TRBD1. The trim removed 1 base at V and 3 bases at J, leaving 7 bases unmatched. The CDR3 consists of 15 residues. Per the germline V gene, CDR1 is DFQATT and CDR2 is SNEGSKA (reference sequence).

The chain uses TRBV2 and TRBJ2-3; D possibly corresponds to TRBD2 (7 bases). Trimming took 7 bases from V and 2 from J, leaving 13 bases between them. The CDR3 sequence is 14 residues long. The germline V gene encodes CDR1 SNHLY and CDR2 FYNNEI. The CDR3, as DNA: TGTGCCAGCAAACGGGGGGCTCTCACAGATACGCAGTATTTT. It translates to CASKRGALTDTQYF.

The chain is built from TRBV15 and TRBJ2-2; 9 bases are a match to TRBD2. V lost 1 base to trimming and J lost 5 bases; unmatched junction nucleotides: 11. From germline, CDR1 is LNHNV and CDR2 YYDKDF (reference sequence). The CDR3 totals 18 residues. Written as DNA, the CDR3 is TGTGCCACCAGCAGAGGAGGCGGAGCGGGAGGCGTGACCGGGGAGCTGTTTTTT. Translation: CATSRGGGAGGVTGELFF.

The rearrangement uses TRBV19 and TRBJ1-2; D gene unclear. Germline CDR1 is LNHDA and CDR2 is SQIVND (reference sequence). The CDR3 totals 16 residues. Trimming pared 3 bases from V and 0 bases from J, leaving 14 bases between. CDR3 region: CASSMVSGGANYGYTF. In DNA form, the CDR3 reads TGTGCCAGTAGTATGGTCTCGGGAGGAGCTAACTATGGCTACACCTTC.

The CDR3 DNA is TGTGCCAGCAGCTCCGGGACGGCCTGGACCCAGTACTTC. Protein sequence: CASSSGTAWTQYF. The chain is built from TRBV7-2 and TRBJ2-5; the D call may be TRBD1 or TRBD2 (5 bases each). This CDR3 has 13 amino acids. The V end was cut by 4 bases, the J end by 7 bases, with 13 bases between. The germline gives CDR1 SGHTA, CDR2 FQGNSA.

This rearrangement joins TRBV15 to TRBJ1-2, with TRBD1 matching 7 bases. The ends lost 4 bases at V and 8 bases at J; junction bases unmatched: 19. Germline values: CDR1 LNHNV, CDR2 YYDKDF (reference sequence). This CDR3 region has 17 residues. The CDR3 DNA follows: TGTGCCACCAGCATACCAGGACAGGATTTGACCCGGGACGGCTACACCTTC. Amino acids: CATSIPGQDLTRDGYTF.

This clonotype was observed a handful of times. The CDR3: CASSLHGSFNQPQHF. The CDR3 bases are TGTGCCAGCAGCTTACACGGCAGTTTCAATCAGCCCCAGCATTTT. The J gene is TRBJ1-5, the V gene TRBV7-2; D is unclear. The CDR3 extends over 15 amino acids. Germline V lookup: CDR1 SGHTA, CDR2 FQGNSA. V lost 2 bases, J lost 3 bases, and 11 bases lay in between.

The CDR3 DNA sequence: TGTGCCAGCAGCACAGTCCTTGGGCTAGGGTTTACCGGGGAGCTGTTTTTT. Residues: CASSTVLGLGFTGELFF. This rearrangement joins TRBV11-2 to TRBJ2-2; D is uncertain. V was pared by 5 bases and J by 5 bases, with 21 bases between. In germline, CDR1 is SGHAT, CDR2 FQNNGV. The CDR3 loop spans 17 amino acids.

The chain recombines TRBV7-9 with TRBJ2-2, with D tentatively TRBD2 (6 bases). The CDR3 is made up of 16 amino acids. V shed 5 bases and J shed 1 base, with 14 bases lying between them. CDR1 is SEHNR, CDR2 FQNEAQ, per germline (reference sequence). The CDR3 DNA sequence: TGTGCCAGCAGCCGGGGCGAGGGACTGAACACCGGGGAGCTGTTTTTT. Protein product: CASSRGEGLNTGELFF.

This chain links TRBV2 with TRBJ2-7; D possibly corresponds to TRBD2 (6 bases). The germline gives CDR1 SNHLY, CDR2 FYNNEI. V lost 11 bases and J 5 bases, leaving 13 bases between the germline ends. The CDR3 has 11 residues. CDR3 nucleotides: TGTGCCGGGGGGACCGAGCACGAGCAGTACTTC. This gives the protein CAGGTEHEQYF.

The rearrangement joins TRBV2 to TRBJ2-5; D is unresolved. V gave up 6 bases and J gave up 5 bases, with 7 bases separating them. This CDR3 contains 11 residues. Germline V gene data show CDR1 as SNHLY and CDR2 as FYNNEI. The CDR3 DNA is TGTGCCAGCAGCCCTCGGGAGACCCAGTACTTC. Its protein product is CASSPRETQYF.

The rearrangement links TRBV20-1 to TRBJ1-1; possible D gene TRBD1, 6 bases. Deletions cut 3 bases from V and 4 bases from J, with 21 bases between. There are 16 residues in the CDR3. Per the germline V gene, CDR1 is DFQATT and CDR2 is SNEGSKA (reference sequence). The CDR3 sequence is CSASGGWAGSGTEAFF. Written as DNA, the CDR3 is TGCAGTGCTAGTGGGGGCTGGGCGGGGTCTGGCACTGAAGCTTTCTTT.

This clonotype was recorded a few times. This chain uses TRBV7-2 with TRBJ2-2; D remains ambiguous. This CDR3 has 15 amino acids. Germline CDR1 reads SGHTA; CDR2 reads FQGNSA. The V and J ends lost 2 bases and 6 bases respectively, with 13 bases between them. In DNA, the CDR3 is TGTGCCAGCAGCTTAAGAAGCTCCGCGGCCGGGGAGCTGTTTTTT. Amino acid sequence: CASSLRSSAAGELFF.

This CDR3 is CSARDLSGEYTEQYF. The CDR3, as DNA: TGCAGTGCTAGAGATTTGTCGGGAGAGTATACCGAGCAGTACTTC. The rearrangement joins TRBV20-1 to TRBJ2-7, with D possibly TRBD2 on 6 matching bases. The V gene's germline CDR1 is DFQATT and CDR2 SNEGSKA (reference sequence). Trimming removed 0 bases from V and 6 bases from J, with 18 bases in between. This CDR3 region has 15 residues.

The chain carries TRBV19 and TRBJ1-5; TRBD1 aligns across 7 bases. This CDR3 spans 17 amino acids. Per germline, CDR1 LNHDA and CDR2 SQIVND (reference sequence). V was clipped by 2 bases and J by 2 bases; unmatched bases: 9. The CDR3 DNA follows: TGTGCCAGTAGTATAAGACAGGGATTATCTGGCAATCAGCCCCAGCATTTT. Amino acids: CASSIRQGLSGNQPQHF.

The chain combines TRBV10-3 with TRBJ1-1; D is uncertain. The CDR3 length is 14 residues. Trimming cost V 0 bases and J 3 bases, with 8 bases left between them. Germline V gene data show CDR1 as ENHRY and CDR2 as SYGVKD. Here the CDR3 DNA reads TGTGCCATCAGTGAGTCGGGCGCGGACACTGAAGCTTTCTTT. Protein sequence: CAISESGADTEAFF.

This clonotype has more than one count but fewer than ten. The chain links TRBV7-9 to TRBJ2-2, with D perhaps being TRBD1 or TRBD2 (5 bases each). CDR1 is SEHNR, CDR2 FQNEAQ, per germline (reference sequence). CDR3 length: 15 amino acids. V gave up 1 base and J gave up 4 bases, with 10 bases separating them. In nucleotides, the CDR3 is TGTGCCAGCAGCTTAGTTCCCGGGGCCACCGGGGAGCTGTTTTTT. It encodes CASSLVPGATGELFF.

The rearrangement uses TRBV20-1 and TRBJ2-7, with D possibly matching TRBD2 (7 bases). The V gene lost 0 bases and the J gene lost 3 bases, with 21 bases spanning the gap. Germline-derived CDR1 and CDR2 are DFQATT and SNEGSKA (reference sequence). There are 17 residues in the CDR3. Written as DNA, the CDR3 is TGCAGTGCTAGAGATTCTTCGGCGGCGGGGGCCCTCTACGAGCAGTACTTC. Its translation: CSARDSSAAGALYEQYF.

This clonotype ranks as medium-sized. V gene TRBV11-2 combines with J gene TRBJ2-5; D gene unclear. Germline CDR1 reads SGHAT; CDR2 reads FQNNGV. The CDR3 has 14 amino acids. V was cut by 5 bases and J by 4 bases, with 14 bases left in between. The CDR3 spells CASSRIARGETQYF. The CDR3 DNA reads TGTGCCAGCAGCCGAATCGCTAGAGGAGAGACCCAGTACTTC. The full variable domain, in which reference TRBV11-2 and TRBJ2-5 provide the parts outside the CDR3, is EAGVAQSPRYKIIEKRQSVAFWCNPISGHATLYWYQQILGQGPKLLIQFQNNGVVDDSQLPKDRFSAERLKGVDSTLKIQPAKLEDSAVYLCASSRIARGETQYFGPGTRLLVL.

This clonotype came up a few times. The chain links TRBV20-1 to TRBJ2-5; 13 nucleotides line up with TRBD2. Germline V gene sequence: CDR1 DFQATT, CDR2 SNEGSKA (reference sequence). V lost 6 bases, J lost 2 bases, and 6 bases stayed unmatched. The CDR3 has 15 residues. As DNA, the CDR3 is TGCAGTGCGGGGGGGACTAGCGGGAAACAAGAGACCCAGTACTTC. It codes for CSAGGTSGKQETQYF.

A single count supports this clonotype. The gene calls are TRBV6-4 and TRBJ1-1; TRBD1 matches 7 bases. Germline CDR1 reads MRHNA; CDR2 reads SNTAGT. This CDR3 contains 14 residues. J was trimmed by 4 bases and V by 0 bases; bases with no gene match: 2. Here the CDR3 reads CASSDSDRATEAFF. CDR3 sequence (DNA): TGTGCCAGCAGTGACTCCGACAGGGCCACTGAAGCTTTCTTT.

Of note for this clonotype: Mismatch with germline at one junction end may stem from a read error. The chain has TRBV6-1 and TRBJ1-3, with a possible D match to TRBD1 (6 bases). The germline V gene has CDR1 MNHNS and CDR2 SASEGT. The CDR3 extends over 12 amino acids. The CDR3 nucleotides are TGTGCCAGCAGCTCACAGGGAACCACCATATATTTT. It yields the protein CASSSQGTTIYF.

The chain has TRBV7-6 and TRBJ2-5, with 9 positions matching TRBD2. This CDR3 has 18 amino acids. V dropped 5 bases and J dropped 5; count of bases not matched to a gene: 18. Germline CDR1 SGHVS, CDR2 FNYEAQ. The chain's CDR3 is CASSPKGGASGTLETQYF. DNA for the CDR3: TGTGCCAGCAGCCCAAAGGGTGGGGCTAGCGGGACTTTGGAGACCCAGTACTTC.